The clone carrying this TCR beta chain was observed a few times. Its antigen is currently unknown. Sequencing used immunoSEQ multiplex PCR; TCRdb keeps in-frame clones, though not all of them. The data contain 95,000 to 100,000 clones, about four fifths of them singletons. The CDR3 extends over 16 amino acids. Germline V CDR1 and CDR2: SGHVS, FQNEAQ. Losses at the gene ends were 5 bases for V and 2 bases for J; bases not matched to a gene: 11. This specimen belongs to a study of T cell responses to AZD1222 COVID-19 vaccine. Study-wide points: Females made up more of the donors, who were largely white British, and clonal diversity may have come out too low. Spike as a whole was targeted by vaccine-associated CD4 TCRs, dominant at 160-218 and 743-854. Close to half of all spike-specific TCRs reportedly target regions of the variants that are unmutated.

The sequence was collected from an adult who received the AZD1222 COVID-19 vaccine. Sample: peripheral blood, taken 28 days after the second AZD1222 dose. The chain recombines TRBV7-8 with TRBJ1-2; 7 nucleotides line up with TRBD1. The DNA of the CDR3 is TGTGCCAGCAGCCCGAGGAGTGGGACAGTGAACTATGGCTACACCTTC. Its translation: CASSPRSGTVNYGYTF. Together with reference TRBV7-8 and TRBJ1-2, the CDR3 gives the full variable domain: GAGVSQSPRYKVAKRGQDVALRCDPISGHVSLFWYQQALGQGPEFLTYFQNEAQLDKSGLPSDRFFAERPEGSVSTLKIQRTQQEDSAVYLCASSPRSGTVNYGYTFGSGTRLTVV.